This T cell receptor beta chain comes out of a study of T cell responses to AZD1222 COVID-19 vaccine. About this clone itself: Its antigen is as yet unknown.

Pooled together were second doses at about 4 or about 12 weeks. Clones were read by immunoSEQ multiplex PCR, and TCRdb kept only the in-frame ones, dropping some. The table has approximately 140,000 clones, roughly 88% seen once. With 6 bases removed from V and 2 bases from J, the gap between germline ends came to 10 bases. The germline V gene encodes CDR1 SNHLY and CDR2 FYNNEI. CDR3 length equals 13 residues. Broader study findings: Spike was spanned by vaccine-associated CD4 TCRs, which were dominant at 160-218 and 743-854. There were repertoire samples only from the period after the peak T cell response.

This sequence joins TRBV2 and TRBJ1-2; the D gene is possibly TRBD1 (5 bases). Sequences were derived from peripheral blood, sampled 28 days after the second AZD1222 dose. The TCR was taken from an adult who received the AZD1222 COVID-19 vaccine. The CDR3 DNA reads as TGTGCCAGCAGACTGGACAACAACTATGGCTACACCTTC. Its translation is CASRLDNNYGYTF.